This paragraph reports one T cell receptor beta chain. This record belongs to a study of cytomegalovirus exposure and HLA in healthy donors. Germline CDR1 is SNHLY and CDR2 is FYNNEI. The CDR3 runs 12 residues. V was pared by 5 bases and J by 9 bases, with 13 bases between. The PCR used 60 Vbeta and 13 Jbeta primers. Clones were sequenced by immunoSEQ multiplex PCR, and TCRdb holds only the in-frame ones, with some missing. The sample records some 120,000 clones, about 79% being singletons. The receptor was isolated from a man aged 30 to 39 in good health and CMV-seropositive. Sequencing input: PBMCs. The V gene is TRBV2, the J gene TRBJ1-2; weak D call: TRBD1 (6 bases). Here the CDR3 reads CASSLQGNRYTF. As DNA, the CDR3 is TGTGCCAGCAGTCTACAGGGTAATCGCTACACCTTC. The full variable domain, rest sourced from reference TRBV2 and TRBJ1-2, is EPEVTQTPSHQVTQMGQEVILRCVPISNHLYFYWYRQILGQKVEFLVSFYNNEISEKSEIFDDQFSVERPDGSNFTLKIRSTKLEDSAMYFCASSLQGNRYTFGSGTRLTVV.